Shown below are 30 T cell receptor beta chains from a single sample sequenced in a study of radiation and T cells in renal cell carcinoma. The time point denotes: blood 4 weeks post-SBRT, at nephrectomy. Regarding treatment: 15 Gy SBRT to primary tumor, nephrectomy 4 weeks later. Some clones are missing from TCRdb's copy, which holds only in-frame ones; the method was immunoSEQ multiplex PCR. The sample lists approximately 70,000 clones; 60% to 85% were seen once. The sample was blood, taken from a patient whose treatment included radiotherapy and nephrectomy. The receptors shown here come from a man between 60 and 75 years old with renal cell carcinoma.

V gene TRBV7-2 combines with J gene TRBJ1-4; TRBD1 matches 7 bases. J gave up 8 bases and V 5 bases, and 11 bases lay outside the gene matches. Germline V lookup: CDR1 SGHTA, CDR2 FQGNSA. CDR3 size: 15 residues. The chain's CDR3 is CASSPRQGIGEKLFF. CDR3 bases: TGTGCCAGCAGCCCAAGACAGGGTATAGGAGAAAAACTGTTTTTT.

This clone occurred once. V is TRBV19 and J is TRBJ1-2, with TRBD1 as a possible D gene (6 bases). This CDR3 is built from 14 residues. Germline-derived CDR1 and CDR2 are LNHDA and SQIVND (reference sequence). V shed 4 bases and J shed 0 bases, with 9 bases lying between them. The CDR3 loop reads CASSRDIANYGYTF. CDR3 in DNA: TGTGCCAGTAGTAGGGACATCGCTAACTATGGCTACACCTTC. Combining the CDR3 with reference TRBV19 and TRBJ1-2 gives the whole variable domain DGGITQSPKYLFRKEGQNVTLSCEQNLNHDAMYWYRQDPGQGLRLIYYSQIVNDFQKGDIAEGYSVSREKKESFPLTVTSAQKNPTAFYLCASSRDIANYGYTFGSGTRLTVV.

CDR3: CASLPGFEFNEQFF. The CDR3 region has the DNA TGTGCCAGCCTACCAGGGTTCGAATTCAATGAGCAGTTCTTC. The V and J genes are TRBV6-1 and TRBJ2-1; possible D gene TRBD1, 5 bases. CDR3 length equals 14 residues. V dropped 8 bases and J dropped 6 bases, with 17 bases sitting between them. Germline-derived CDR1 and CDR2 are MNHNS and SASEGT.

This clone was detected only once. The chain recombines TRBV11-3 with TRBJ2-3, with TRBD2 identical over 15 bases. V gave up 1 base and J gave up 7 bases; unmatched junction bases: 6. The V gene's germline CDR1 is SGHNT and CDR2 YENEEA. The CDR3 runs 17 residues. The CDR3 bases are TGTGCCAGCAGCTTAGGGACTAGCGGGAGGGGAGAGAATACGCAGTATTTT. It yields the protein CASSLGTSGRGENTQYF.

V and J are TRBV6-1 and TRBJ1-4; D gene uncertain. V lost 7 bases and J lost 0, with 9 bases in between. CDR3 length: 14 amino acids. Looked up from germline, CDR1 is MNHNS and CDR2 is SASEGT. For the CDR3, the DNA is TGTGCCAGCAATTGGATTACAACTAATGAAAAACTGTTTTTT. It translates to CASNWITTNEKLFF.

The chain combines TRBV19 with TRBJ2-1; D gene unclear. This CDR3 contains 15 residues. V lost 5 bases and J 2 bases, leaving 13 bases between the germline ends. The germline V gene has CDR1 LNHDA and CDR2 SQIVND (reference sequence). CDR3 sequence: CASSWSSSPYNEQFF. For the CDR3, the DNA is TGTGCCAGTAGTTGGTCTTCCTCCCCCTACAATGAGCAGTTCTTC.

This sequence joins TRBV18 and TRBJ1-1, with D perhaps TRBD1 (5 bases). CDR1 is KGHSH and CDR2 is LQKENI in the germline V gene. The CDR3 is 15 residues long. V dropped 5 bases and J dropped 0 bases, with 13 bases sitting between them. The CDR3 DNA reads TGTGCCAGCTCAACCCGCAGGGTACTGAACACTGAAGCTTTCTTT. Protein sequence: CASSTRRVLNTEAFF. Drawing the rest from reference TRBV18 and TRBJ1-1, the complete variable domain is NAGVMQNPRHLVRRRGQEARLRCSPMKGHSHVYWYRQLPEEGLKFMVYLQKENIIDESGMPKERFSAEFPKEGPSILRIQQVVRGDSAAYFCASSTRRVLNTEAFFGQGTRLTVV.

This clone has more than one count but fewer than ten. This sample includes further DNA sequences coding for the same CDR3. The gene calls are TRBV2 and TRBJ1-5; D is uncertain. The CDR3 length is 13 residues. Germline CDR1 reads SNHLY; CDR2 reads FYNNEI. V gave up 1 base and J gave up 3 bases, with 4 bases separating them. As DNA, the CDR3 is TGTGCCAGCAGTGAAGGGCTCAATCAGCCCCAGCATTTT. Encoded protein: CASSEGLNQPQHF. Full variable domain (remainder filled in from reference TRBV2 and TRBJ1-5): EPEVTQTPSHQVTQMGQEVILRCVPISNHLYFYWYRQILGQKVEFLVSFYNNEISEKSEIFDDQFSVERPDGSNFTLKIRSTKLEDSAMYFCASSEGLNQPQHFGDGTRLSIL.

Only a few counts were recorded for this clone. The V call is TRBV7-3, the J call TRBJ2-1; D not resolved. Germline loops: CDR1 SGHTA, CDR2 FQGTGA. The CDR3 has 15 amino acids. With 7 bases removed from V and 3 bases from J, the gap between germline ends came to 16 bases. The CDR3 loop reads CASKPLGNGYNEQFF. CDR3 in DNA: TGTGCCAGCAAGCCTCTAGGGAATGGCTACAATGAGCAGTTCTTC.

The rearrangement joins TRBV30 to TRBJ1-2; D not certain. Germline V lookup: CDR1 GTSNPN, CDR2 SVGIG (reference sequence). The ends were cut back, 3 bases at V and 7 bases at J, with 15 bases in the middle. The CDR3 is 13 residues long. The CDR3 DNA is TGTGCCTGGAGAGGGCAGGTCCTAGGTGGCTACACCTTC. Protein product: CAWRGQVLGGYTF.

This clone has only a few counts. The chain joins TRBV27 to TRBJ1-6; no firm D call. Germline CDR1 is MNHEY and CDR2 is SMNVEV (reference sequence). The CDR3 covers 14 residues. Deletions cut 5 bases from V and 13 bases from J, with 18 bases between. CDR3 loop: CASSPRPGPGPLHF. CDR3 nucleotide sequence: TGTGCCAGCAGTCCCCGCCCTGGACCTGGCCCCCTCCACTTT.

J is TRBJ2-5 and V is TRBV18; D not resolved. This CDR3 is built from 14 residues. Germline V CDR1 and CDR2: KGHSH, LQKENI. V was shortened by 3 bases and J by 5 bases, with 13 bases between the two germline ends. The DNA for the CDR3 is TGTGCCAGCTCACCCGGGCCTTCGGAGGAGACCCAGTACTTC. Encoded protein: CASSPGPSEETQYF.

The sample holds one count of this clone. The V call is TRBV2, the J call TRBJ2-1; 13 bases match TRBD2. There are 15 residues in the CDR3. In germline, CDR1 is SNHLY, CDR2 FYNNEI. V trimming: 7 bases; J trimming: 8 bases; junction bases outside the gene matches: 8. The CDR3 DNA sequence: TGTGCCAGCACTTGGACTAGCGGGAGTTTGGATGAGCAGTTCTTC. Its translation: CASTWTSGSLDEQFF.

This clone was seen a single time. V usage is TRBV7-2 and J usage is TRBJ2-5, with 12 bases matching TRBD1. The CDR3 runs 18 residues. Germline V lookup: CDR1 SGHTA, CDR2 FQGNSA. V gave up 3 bases and J gave up 4 bases; unmatched junction bases: 12. CDR3 residues: CASSFLPGTGGEGETQYF. The CDR3 coding sequence is TGTGCCAGCAGCTTCCTCCCGGGGACAGGGGGCGAGGGAGAGACCCAGTACTTC.

The table lists this clone with a count of one. The chain recombines TRBV29-1 with TRBJ1-3; a possible D gene is TRBD1 (5 bases). The CDR3 totals 12 residues. V shed 6 bases and J shed 3 bases, with 9 bases lying between them. Germline V gene lookup returns CDR1 SQVTM and CDR2 ANQGSEA. The CDR3 sequence: CSVAGFGNTIYF. In DNA form, the CDR3 reads TGCAGCGTAGCAGGGTTTGGAAACACCATATATTTT.

In this sample, this clone turned up a few times. This chain connects TRBV2 to TRBJ2-3; no clear D. Germline V CDR1 and CDR2: SNHLY, FYNNEI. V was clipped by 4 bases and J by 0 bases, with 5 bases between them. The CDR3 has 13 residues. The CDR3 reads CASSVDSTDTQYF. DNA of the CDR3: TGTGCCAGCAGTGTTGACAGCACAGATACGCAGTATTTT.

The chain employs TRBV6-5 and TRBJ2-7; D uncertain. V was cut by 0 bases and J by 3 bases, with 6 bases left in between. The CDR3 runs 13 residues. CDR1 MNHEY and CDR2 SVGAGI come from the germline V gene. For the CDR3, the DNA is TGTGCCAGCAGTTACTCCTCTAGCTACGAGCAGTACTTC. It yields the protein CASSYSSSYEQYF.

This clone was detected only once. The genes are TRBV5-6 and TRBJ2-1, with TRBD2 matching over 9 bases. Trimming removed 4 bases from V and 3 bases from J; junction bases left unmatched: 8. The CDR3 is 16 residues long. The germline V gene encodes CDR1 SGHDT and CDR2 YYEEEE. The CDR3 DNA sequence: TGTGCCAGCAGCGCCTCTACTAGCGGGCTCTACAATGAGCAGTTCTTC. It translates to CASSASTSGLYNEQFF. Variable domain in full (rest from reference TRBV5-6 and TRBJ2-1): DAGVTQSPTHLIKTRGQQVTLRCSPKSGHDTVSWYQQALGQGPQFIFQYYEEEERQRGNFPDRFSGHQFPNYSSELNVNALLLGDSALYLCASSASTSGLYNEQFFGPGTRLTVL.

This clone was seen once. V gene TRBV29-1 combines with J gene TRBJ2-5; a possible D gene is TRBD2 (6 bases). The CDR3 consists of 13 residues. Germline CDR1 is SQVTM and CDR2 is ANQGSEA. Trimming took 4 bases from V and 2 from J, leaving 11 bases between them. The CDR3, as DNA: TGCAGCGTTGCGTCGCGGGGACAAGAGACCCAGTACTTC. Amino acid sequence: CSVASRGQETQYF.

The sample holds one count of this clone. The chain employs TRBV30 and TRBJ1-2, with D uncertain. Between the trimmed V and J ends, which lost 1 base and 5 bases, there was a span of 11 bases. There are 13 residues in the CDR3. Looked up from germline, CDR1 is GTSNPN and CDR2 is SVGIG (reference sequence). The chain's CDR3 is CAWSGGVGYGYTF. For the CDR3, the DNA is TGTGCCTGGAGTGGGGGAGTGGGGTATGGCTACACCTTC.

The rearrangement links TRBV6-6 to TRBJ2-4; the D gene is possibly TRBD2 (6 bases). CDR3 length: 16 amino acids. The ends were cut back, 4 bases at V and 3 bases at J, with 16 bases in the middle. The V gene's germline CDR1 is MNHNY and CDR2 SVGAGI (reference sequence). CDR3 protein: CASSFFTREVKNIQYF. In nucleotides, the CDR3 is TGTGCCAGCAGTTTCTTTACCAGGGAGGTCAAAAACATTCAGTACTTC.

The chain uses TRBV19 and TRBJ1-1; D call uncertain. Germline V lookup: CDR1 LNHDA, CDR2 SQIVND (reference sequence). The CDR3 spans 13 residues. The V end was cut by 5 bases, the J end by 2 bases, with 9 bases between. The CDR3 spells CASSSQRNTEAFF. CDR3 nucleotides: TGTGCCAGTAGTTCCCAGAGAAACACTGAAGCTTTCTTT.

CDR3 region: CSVDGIAGDNEQFF. The CDR3 DNA is TGCAGCGTTGACGGTATAGCGGGTGACAATGAGCAGTTCTTC. The chain couples TRBV29-1 to TRBJ2-1, with 7 bases fitting TRBD2. CDR1 SQVTM and CDR2 ANQGSEA come from the germline V gene. V gave up 3 bases and J gave up 5 bases; unmatched junction bases: 7. The CDR3 is 14 residues long.

The genes are TRBV6-1 and TRBJ2-7; 8 nucleotides match TRBD1. Germline CDR1 MNHNS, CDR2 SASEGT. The CDR3 is 15 amino acids. Trimming cost V 2 bases and J 3 bases; bases outside gene matches: 6. The CDR3 loop reads CASSELGTGIYEQYV. The CDR3, as DNA: TGTGCCAGCAGTGAATTAGGGACAGGCATCTACGAGCAGTACGTC.

This chain joins TRBV5-1 and TRBJ2-1; possibly TRBD1 for D (6 bases). In germline, CDR1 is SGHRS, CDR2 YFSETQ. The CDR3 spans 14 residues. Between the trimmed V and J ends, which lost 2 bases and 6 bases, there was a span of 12 bases. The CDR3 protein is CASSFRTDFNEQFF. The DNA for the CDR3 is TGCGCCAGCAGCTTCAGGACAGATTTCAATGAGCAGTTCTTC.

The gene calls are TRBV11-2 and TRBJ2-5; 10 nucleotides match TRBD2. The CDR3 extends over 14 amino acids. After removal of 5 bases from V and 3 bases from J, the junction contained 3 bases not matched to a gene. Per the germline V gene, CDR1 is SGHAT and CDR2 is FQNNGV. The CDR3 nucleotides are TGTGCCAGCAGCCATCTAGCGGGAGAAGAGACCCAGTACTTC. This gives the protein CASSHLAGEETQYF.

This rearrangement joins TRBV11-3 to TRBJ2-5; TRBD1 matches at 10 bases. The CDR3 is 16 amino acids. The V gene's germline CDR1 is SGHNT and CDR2 YENEEA. The ends lost 4 bases at V and 5 bases at J; junction bases unmatched: 10. DNA for the CDR3: TGTGCCAGCAGCTCCCGGGACAGGGGATATGGCGAGACCCAGTACTTC. Translation: CASSSRDRGYGETQYF.

This clone appeared a few times. V and J are TRBV15 and TRBJ1-4; TRBD1 is a possible D gene (5 bases). This CDR3 contains 15 residues. V was cut by 0 bases and J by 5 bases, with 10 bases left in between. Germline V gene sequence: CDR1 LNHNV, CDR2 YYDKDF (reference sequence). The CDR3 region is CATSRDGRANEKLFF. DNA of the CDR3: TGTGCCACCAGCAGAGATGGCAGGGCCAATGAAAAACTGTTTTTT.

The chain is built from TRBV5-1 and TRBJ2-5; a weak D match, TRBD1 (6 bases). CDR3 length: 14 amino acids. Germline V gene sequence: CDR1 SGHRS, CDR2 YFSETQ. V lost 4 bases, J lost 5 bases, and 15 bases lay in between. CDR3 DNA: TGCGCCAGCAGCGTGGCAGGGGAGAGTGAGACCCAGTACTTC. This encodes CASSVAGESETQYF.

This clone appeared once. The chain has TRBV6-5 and TRBJ2-7, with TRBD1 as a possible D gene (5 bases). CDR3 length: 15 residues. Germline V gives CDR1 MNHEY, CDR2 SVGAGI. V lost 0 bases and J 1 base, leaving 10 bases between the germline ends. The DNA for the CDR3 is TGTGCCAGCAGTTACTCGTACAGGCGTTCCTACGAGCAGTACTTC. This sequence encodes CASSYSYRRSYEQYF.